This T cell receptor beta chain was sequenced in a study of Ad26.COV2.S vaccination and SARS-CoV-2 variants. Looking at the study overall: As a participant in COV1001, the donor was in the Ad26.COV2.S trial arm. Intramuscularly, Ad26.COV2.S was given either once or twice, 56 days apart. Study outcomes and limitations: The TCR-based breadth and depth measures might underestimate overall T cell responses.

Treatment indicated: about 20 received Ad26.COV2.S at low or high dose, single or two shots; about five received placebo; per-sample allocation not given. Collection of the samples took place on day 63 after the first injection of vaccine or placebo. Regarding this clone: Its antigen is still unknown.

V dropped 4 bases and J dropped 7 bases, with 13 bases sitting between them. CDR1 is LGHDT and CDR2 is YNNKEL in the germline V gene (reference sequence). This CDR3 has 13 residues. Clones were read by immunoSEQ multiplex PCR, and TCRdb kept only the in-frame ones, dropping some. The repertoire includes 350,000 to 500,000 clones, 90% of them detected once, and 12% sits in the top ten. The chain couples TRBV3-1 (or the pseudogene TRBV3-2) to TRBJ1-1, with a tentative D call TRBD1 (5 bases). The TCR sequence derives from a person between 18 and 65 years old who received the Ad26.COV2.S COVID-19 vaccine or a placebo. The sequenced sample was peripheral blood, obtained in a trial of Ad26.COV2.S vaccine versus placebo. CDR3 sequence: CASSPTASVEAFF. The DNA for the CDR3 is TGTGCCAGCAGCCCGACAGCCTCCGTTGAAGCTTTCTTT.